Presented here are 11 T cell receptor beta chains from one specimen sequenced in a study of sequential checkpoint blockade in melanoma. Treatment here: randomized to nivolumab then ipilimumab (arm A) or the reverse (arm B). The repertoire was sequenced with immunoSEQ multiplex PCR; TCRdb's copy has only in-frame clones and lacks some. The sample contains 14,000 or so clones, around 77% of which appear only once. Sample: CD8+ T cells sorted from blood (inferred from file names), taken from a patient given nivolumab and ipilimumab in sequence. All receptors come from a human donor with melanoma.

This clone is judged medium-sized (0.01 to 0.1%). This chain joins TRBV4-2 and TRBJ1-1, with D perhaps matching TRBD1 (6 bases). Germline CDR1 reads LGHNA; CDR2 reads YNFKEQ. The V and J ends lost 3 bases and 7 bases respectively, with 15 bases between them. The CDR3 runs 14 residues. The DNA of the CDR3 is TGTGCCAGCAGCCATAGCGGGGGGCGGGATGAAGCTTTCTTT. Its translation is CASSHSGGRDEAFF.

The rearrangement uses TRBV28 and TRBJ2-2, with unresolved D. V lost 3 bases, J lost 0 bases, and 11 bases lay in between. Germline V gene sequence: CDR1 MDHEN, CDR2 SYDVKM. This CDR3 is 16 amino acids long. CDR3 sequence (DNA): TGTGCCAGCAGTTTCTTTTTGGCAGCGAACACCGGGGAGCTGTTTTTT. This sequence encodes CASSFFLAANTGELFF.

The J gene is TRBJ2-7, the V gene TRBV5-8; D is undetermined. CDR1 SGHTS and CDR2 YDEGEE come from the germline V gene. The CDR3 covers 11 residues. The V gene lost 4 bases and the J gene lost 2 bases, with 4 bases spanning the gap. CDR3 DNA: TGTGCCAGCAGCCTCGCCTACGAGCAGTACTTC. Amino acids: CASSLAYEQYF. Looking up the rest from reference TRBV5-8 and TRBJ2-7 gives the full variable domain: EAGVTQSPTHLIKTRGQQATLRCSPISGHTSVYWYQQALGLGLQFLLWYDEGEERNRGNFPPRFSGRQFPNYSSELNVNALELEDSALYLCASSLAYEQYFGPGTRLTVT.

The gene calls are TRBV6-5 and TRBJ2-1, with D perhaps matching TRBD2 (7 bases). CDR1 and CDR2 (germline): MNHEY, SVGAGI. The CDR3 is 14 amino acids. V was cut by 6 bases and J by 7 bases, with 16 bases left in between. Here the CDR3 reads CASRAGEGGNEQFF. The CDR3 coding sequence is TGTGCCAGCAGGGCGGGAGAGGGGGGGAATGAGCAGTTCTTC.

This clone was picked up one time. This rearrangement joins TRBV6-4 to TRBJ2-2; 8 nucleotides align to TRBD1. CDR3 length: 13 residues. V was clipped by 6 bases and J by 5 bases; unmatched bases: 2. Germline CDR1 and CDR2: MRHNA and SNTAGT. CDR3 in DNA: TGTGCCAGCAGCGGGACAGGTACCGGGGAGCTGTTTTTT. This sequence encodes CASSGTGTGELFF.

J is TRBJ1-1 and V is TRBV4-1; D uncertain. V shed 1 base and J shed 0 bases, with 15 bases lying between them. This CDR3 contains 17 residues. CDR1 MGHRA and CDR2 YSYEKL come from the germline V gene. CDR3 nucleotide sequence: TGCGCCAGCAGCCAAGTTAGCGGCGGGCAGATGAACACTGAAGCTTTCTTT. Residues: CASSQVSGGQMNTEAFF.

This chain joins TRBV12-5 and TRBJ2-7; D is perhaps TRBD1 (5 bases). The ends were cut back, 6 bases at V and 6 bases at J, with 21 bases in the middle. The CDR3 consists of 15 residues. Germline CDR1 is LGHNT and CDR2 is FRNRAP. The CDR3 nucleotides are TGTGCTAGTGGCCCAGTAACAGGTGGTGTGGGCGAGCAGTACTTC. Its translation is CASGPVTGGVGEQYF.

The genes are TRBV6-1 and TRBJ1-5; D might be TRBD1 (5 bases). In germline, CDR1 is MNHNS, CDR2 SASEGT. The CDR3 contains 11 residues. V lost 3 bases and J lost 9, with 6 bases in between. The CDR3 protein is CASSEGGPQHF. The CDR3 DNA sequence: TGTGCCAGCAGTGAGGGGGGGCCCCAGCATTTT.

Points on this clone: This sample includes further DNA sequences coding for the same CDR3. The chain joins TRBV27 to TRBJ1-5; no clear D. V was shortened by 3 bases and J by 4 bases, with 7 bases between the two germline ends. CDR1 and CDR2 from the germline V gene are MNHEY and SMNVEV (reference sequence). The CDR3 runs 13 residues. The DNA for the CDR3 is TGTGCCAGCAGTTTCAGTTCTAATCAGCCCCAGCATTTT. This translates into CASSFSSNQPQHF.

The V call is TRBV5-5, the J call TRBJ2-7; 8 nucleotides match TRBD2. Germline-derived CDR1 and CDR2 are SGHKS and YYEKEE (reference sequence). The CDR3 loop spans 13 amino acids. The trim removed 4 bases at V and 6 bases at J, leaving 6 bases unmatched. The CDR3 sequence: CASSQDSGAEQYF. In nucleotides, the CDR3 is TGTGCCAGCAGCCAAGATAGCGGGGCCGAGCAGTACTTC.

CDR3: CASSGTSGDLTDTQYF. The DNA for the CDR3 is TGTGCCAGCAGTGGGACTAGCGGGGACTTGACAGATACGCAGTATTTT. This chain uses TRBV27 with TRBJ2-3, with 13 bases lining up with TRBD2. The V gene end was trimmed by 5 bases and the J gene end by 3 bases; junction bases not matched to a gene: 5. The V gene's germline CDR1 is MNHEY and CDR2 SMNVEV (reference sequence). The CDR3 length is 16 residues.